The T cell receptor (beta chain) under discussion was sequenced for a study of CD8 T cells in Susac syndrome. Whole-study findings and limits: It was acknowledged in the study that the number of individuals who were included in its TCR sequencing and HLA analysis was relatively small.

TEMRA cells were FACS-enriched, while CD8+ and CD4+ T cells were negatively isolated. This clonotype appeared a single time. What it binds is not known. The authors reverse transcribed about 0.5 to 1 ug RNA with random hexamers. Amplification of TCR beta CDR3 by immunoSEQ multiplex PCR spanned 54 Vbeta and 13 Jbeta. TCRdb re-called the immunoSEQ multiplex PCR reads with MiXCR, one entry per CDR3 protein. The sample carries under 200,000 distinct CDR3 sequences, approximately 96% recorded once. What was sequenced was CD4+ T cells from PBMCs. The clonotype comes from a human donor in good health.

CDR3 DNA: TGCAGTGCTTCCGGGGCTAGCGGAAACACAGATACGCAGTATTTT. Amino acid sequence: CSASGASGNTDTQYF. The chain links TRBV20-1 to TRBJ2-3; 7 nucleotides agree with TRBD2. There are 15 residues in the CDR3. Trimming removed 5 bases from V and 2 bases from J; junction bases left unmatched: 10. Germline CDR1 DFQATT, CDR2 SNEGSKA (reference sequence).